The 2 T cell receptor beta chains listed next were all sequenced from one sample in a study of blood T cell repertoires in COVID-19 (dated by TCRdb to 2018 to 2020). The library relied on the immunoSEQ multiplex PCR assay. TCRdb took over this immuneACCESS table, retaining in-frame rearrangements with V and J assigned. Such tables are incomplete; in checked studies, under half of the missing clones stem from an unresolved V gene, and the remainder is unexplained. This sample gives 99,000 or so clones in total; roughly 88% of them show up just once. The ten largest make up 2.1% of the sample. The sample taken for sequencing was peripheral blood. These TCRs come from a man aged 50 to 60 with COVID-19, enrolled during active disease.

The genes are TRBV28 and TRBJ1-3; tentative D call: TRBD1 (6 bases). There are 18 residues in the CDR3. Trimming cost V 2 bases and J 0 bases, with 17 bases left between them. Germline-derived CDR1 and CDR2 are MDHEN and SYDVKM. Here the CDR3 DNA reads TGTGCCAGCAGTTTAGTAGGGTACAGGGCCGTCTCTGGAAACACCATATATTTT. Encoded protein: CASSLVGYRAVSGNTIYF.

The chain uses TRBV6-2 or TRBV6-3 and TRBJ2-3, with TRBD1 as a possible D gene (5 bases). The CDR3 length is 13 residues. V shed 6 bases and J shed 2 bases, with 9 bases lying between them. Germline V gene data show CDR1 as MNHEY and CDR2 as SVGEGT. The CDR3, as DNA: TGTGCCAGCAGCCAGGACATCACAGATACGCAGTATTTT. It encodes CASSQDITDTQYF.